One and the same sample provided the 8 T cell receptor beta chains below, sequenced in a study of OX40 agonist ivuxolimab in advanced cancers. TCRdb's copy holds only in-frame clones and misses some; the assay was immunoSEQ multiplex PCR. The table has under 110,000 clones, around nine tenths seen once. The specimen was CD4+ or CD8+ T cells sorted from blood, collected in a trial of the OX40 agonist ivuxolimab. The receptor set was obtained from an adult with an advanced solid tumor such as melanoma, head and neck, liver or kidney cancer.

This CDR3 reads CASSLGPGTNEKLFF. CDR3 bases: TGTGCCAGCAGCTTGGGTCCAGGGACTAATGAAAAACTGTTTTTT. This rearrangement joins TRBV5-6 to TRBJ1-4; TRBD1 is a possible D gene (5 bases). Germline values: CDR1 SGHDT, CDR2 YYEEEE. Trimming took off 0 bases at V and 2 bases at J, with 8 bases between the two ends. CDR3 length equals 15 residues. The complete variable domain, with remaining parts taken from reference TRBV5-6 and TRBJ1-4, reads DAGVTQSPTHLIKTRGQQVTLRCSPKSGHDTVSWYQQALGQGPQFIFQYYEEEERQRGNFPDRFSGHQFPNYSSELNVNALLLGDSALYLCASSLGPGTNEKLFFGSGTQLSVL.

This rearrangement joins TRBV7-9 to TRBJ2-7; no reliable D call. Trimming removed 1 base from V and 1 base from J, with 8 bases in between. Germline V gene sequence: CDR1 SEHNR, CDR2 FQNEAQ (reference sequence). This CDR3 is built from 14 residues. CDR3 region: CASSLGPTSYEQYF. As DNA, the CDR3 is TGTGCCAGCAGCTTAGGTCCCACTTCCTACGAGCAGTACTTC. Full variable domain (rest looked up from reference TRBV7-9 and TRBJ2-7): DTGVSQNPRHKITKRGQNVTFRCDPISEHNRLYWYRQTLGQGPEFLTYFQNEAQLEKSRLLSDRFSAERPKGSFSTLEIQRTEQGDSAMYLCASSLGPTSYEQYFGPGTRLTVT.

This chain's CDR3 is CASSFAGADTQYF. CDR3 DNA: TGCGCCAGCAGCTTCGCGGGGGCAGATACGCAGTATTTT. V gene TRBV5-1 combines with J gene TRBJ2-3, with TRBD2 identical over 7 bases. With 2 bases clipped from V and 4 bases from J, the junction kept 1 base outside the gene matches. Germline-derived CDR1 and CDR2 are SGHRS and YFSETQ. This CDR3 contains 13 residues.

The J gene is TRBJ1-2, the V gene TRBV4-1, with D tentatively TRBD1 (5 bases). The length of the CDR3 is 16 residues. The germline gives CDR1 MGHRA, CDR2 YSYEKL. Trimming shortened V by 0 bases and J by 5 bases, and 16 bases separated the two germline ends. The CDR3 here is CASSQDLRGRGYGYTF. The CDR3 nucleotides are TGCGCCAGCAGCCAAGATCTTCGGGGCCGGGGTTATGGCTACACCTTC.

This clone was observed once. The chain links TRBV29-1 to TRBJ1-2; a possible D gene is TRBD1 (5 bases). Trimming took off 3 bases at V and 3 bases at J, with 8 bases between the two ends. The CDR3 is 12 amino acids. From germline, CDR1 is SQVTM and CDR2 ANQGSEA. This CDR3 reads CSVDGGYYGYTF. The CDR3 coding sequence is TGCAGCGTTGATGGGGGGTACTATGGCTACACCTTC.

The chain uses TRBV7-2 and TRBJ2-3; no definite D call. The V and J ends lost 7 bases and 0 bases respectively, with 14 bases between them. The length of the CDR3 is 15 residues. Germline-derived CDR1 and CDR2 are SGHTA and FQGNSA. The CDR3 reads CASIDRSRSTDTQYF. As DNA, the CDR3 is TGTGCCAGCATCGACCGGTCCCGAAGCACAGATACGCAGTATTTT.

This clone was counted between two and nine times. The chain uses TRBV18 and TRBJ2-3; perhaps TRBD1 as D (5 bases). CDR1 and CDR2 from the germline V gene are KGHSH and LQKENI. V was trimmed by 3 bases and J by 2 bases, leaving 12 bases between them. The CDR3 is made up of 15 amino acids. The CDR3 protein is CASSPIQEHTDTQYF. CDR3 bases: TGTGCCAGCTCACCTATACAGGAACACACAGATACGCAGTATTTT.

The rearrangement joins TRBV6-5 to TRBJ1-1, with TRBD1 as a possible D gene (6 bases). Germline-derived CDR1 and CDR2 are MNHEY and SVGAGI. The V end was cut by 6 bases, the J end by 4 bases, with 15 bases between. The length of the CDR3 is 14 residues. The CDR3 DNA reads TGTGCCAGCAGGGGGGGCAGTCGCTCCACTGAAGCTTTCTTT. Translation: CASRGGSRSTEAFF.